These 15 T cell receptor beta chains came from one sample sequenced in a study of T cell responses to AZD1222 COVID-19 vaccine. Produced via immunoSEQ multiplex PCR; TCRdb's table is partial and in-frame only. The sample contains about 150,000 clones, 80% to 95% of which appear only once. Sequences were derived from peripheral blood, sampled on day 0 of AZD1222 vaccination. Receptors originate from an adult in good health.

This chain links TRBV29-1 with TRBJ2-3; 15 nucleotides agree with TRBD2. V dropped 3 bases and J dropped 6; count of bases not matched to a gene: 7. CDR3 size: 16 residues. Per the germline V gene, CDR1 is SQVTM and CDR2 is ANQGSEA. For the CDR3, the DNA is TGCAGCGTTGAGAGCCCTGGACTAGCGGGAGGGGATACGCAGTATTTT. This translates into CSVESPGLAGGDTQYF.

The CDR3 protein is CASSQVPGTGSTDTQYF. The DNA of the CDR3 is TGTGCCAGCAGCCAGGTTCCCGGGACGGGCAGCACAGATACGCAGTATTTT. The genes are TRBV3-1 (or the pseudogene TRBV3-2) and TRBJ2-3; possibly TRBD1 or TRBD2 for D (5 bases each). Looked up from germline, CDR1 is LGHDT and CDR2 is YNNKEL (reference sequence). V was pared by 3 bases and J by 0 bases, with 16 bases between. The CDR3 totals 17 residues.

The rearrangement links TRBV2 to TRBJ2-3; 8 bases agree with TRBD2. V shed 10 bases and J 2 bases; nucleotides not matched to a gene: 8. The CDR3 loop spans 14 amino acids. Germline V CDR1 and CDR2: SNHLY, FYNNEI. CDR3 nucleotide sequence: TGTGCCACCAGGGATAGCGGGGCCACAGATACGCAGTATTTT. Amino acid sequence: CATRDSGATDTQYF.

Only a few counts were recorded for this clone. The chain is built from TRBV18 and TRBJ2-7, with TRBD2 identical over 8 bases. Germline values: CDR1 KGHSH, CDR2 LQKENI. Trimming removed 6 bases from V and 2 bases from J; junction bases left unmatched: 6. The CDR3 has 14 amino acids. As DNA, the CDR3 is TGTGCCAGCTCCTTCGGGAGGGCAGCCTACGAGCAGTACTTC. Protein sequence: CASSFGRAAYEQYF.

The gene calls are TRBV4-3 and TRBJ1-1; D is perhaps TRBD1 (5 bases). This CDR3 is 15 amino acids long. Germline V lookup: CDR1 LGHNA, CDR2 YSLEER. With 1 base removed from V and 0 bases from J, the gap between germline ends came to 9 bases. Written as DNA, the CDR3 is TGCGCCAGCAGCCAAGTCGACAGAATGAACACTGAAGCTTTCTTT. Its translation: CASSQVDRMNTEAFF.

This chain uses TRBV10-1 with TRBJ1-4, with 9 positions matching TRBD1. Trimming took 2 bases from V and 8 from J; bases not matched to a gene: 6. Germline V gene lookup returns CDR1 WNHNN and CDR2 SYGVQD (reference sequence). The CDR3 sequence is 15 residues long. The CDR3 bases are TGCGCCAGCAGTGAGACGGGACAGGGTGTGGAAAAACTGTTTTTT. This gives the protein CASSETGQGVEKLFF.

The genes are TRBV28 and TRBJ1-2; D is possibly TRBD1 (5 bases). This CDR3 region has 14 residues. The germline CDR1 and CDR2 sequences are MDHEN and SYDVKM. Trimming removed 4 bases from V and 2 bases from J, with 11 bases in between. The CDR3 here is CASSYPSGNYGYTF. In DNA, the CDR3 is TGTGCCAGCAGTTACCCCTCAGGGAACTATGGCTACACCTTC.

This rearrangement joins TRBV27 to TRBJ1-6, with 7 nucleotides matching TRBD1. The germline gives CDR1 MNHEY, CDR2 SMNVEV (reference sequence). The ends lost 7 bases at V and 0 bases at J; junction bases unmatched: 15. The CDR3 covers 19 residues. This CDR3 is CASTREGGPGSSYNSPLHF. For the CDR3, the DNA is TGTGCCAGCACCAGGGAAGGGGGCCCCGGCAGCTCCTATAATTCACCCCTCCACTTT.

The rearrangement links TRBV23-1 to TRBJ2-7; no clear D. TRBV23-1 is given ORF status, its function remaining uncertain. This CDR3 contains 18 residues. The germline V and J ends were trimmed by 3 bases and 1 base, with 22 bases remaining between them. The CDR3 DNA reads TGCGCCAGCAGTCATCATGGGCGGCCGGGTACCCCATCCTACGAGCAGTACTTC. Residues: CASSHHGRPGTPSYEQYF.

The J gene is TRBJ2-5, the V gene TRBV5-5, with D tentatively TRBD1 (7 bases). This CDR3 is 14 amino acids long. From germline, CDR1 is SGHKS and CDR2 YYEKEE (reference sequence). The V and J ends lost 4 bases and 2 bases respectively, with 12 bases between them. The DNA of the CDR3 is TGTGCCAGCAGCGCGGGACAGCCACAAGAGACCCAGTACTTC. Translated: CASSAGQPQETQYF. The full variable domain, completed using reference TRBV5-5 and TRBJ2-5, is DAGVTQSPTHLIKTRGQQVTLRCSPISGHKSVSWYQQVLGQGPQFIFQYYEKEERGRGNFPDRFSARQFPNYSSELNVNALLLGDSALYLCASSAGQPQETQYFGPGTRLLVL.

The gene calls are TRBV28 and TRBJ1-5, with 9 bases aligning to TRBD1. This CDR3 is 15 amino acids long. The germline V gene has CDR1 MDHEN and CDR2 SYDVKM. V was pared by 6 bases and J by 5 bases, with 8 bases of the junction left unmatched. Here the CDR3 reads CASRRDRAIHQPQHF. CDR3 nucleotides: TGTGCCAGCAGAAGGGACAGGGCGATCCATCAGCCCCAGCATTTT.

The CDR3 spells CAIRTESEQYF. The CDR3 DNA reads TGTGCCATCAGGACTGAGTCCGAGCAGTACTTC. The chain employs TRBV10-3 and TRBJ2-7; no reliable D call. Trimming pared 6 bases from V and 6 bases from J, leaving 9 bases between. The CDR3 consists of 11 residues. Germline V gene data show CDR1 as ENHRY and CDR2 as SYGVKD.

In its sample, this clone was seen once. V gene TRBV27 combines with J gene TRBJ2-1; D is undetermined. Deletions cut 5 bases from V and 9 bases from J, with 14 bases between. The CDR3 contains 13 residues. The germline gives CDR1 MNHEY, CDR2 SMNVEV (reference sequence). The CDR3 sequence is CASSPGLSGEQFF. The CDR3 DNA reads TGTGCCAGCAGTCCGGGCCTCTCCGGTGAGCAGTTCTTC.

The count of this clone is one. The chain couples TRBV12-3 or TRBV12-4 to TRBJ1-2; D is perhaps TRBD1 (5 bases). The V end lost 5 bases, the J end lost 3 bases, and 10 bases lay between the germline ends. The CDR3 has 13 amino acids. CDR3 sequence reads: CASSPDSYYGYTF. The CDR3 nucleotides read TGTGCCAGCAGTCCAGACAGCTACTATGGCTACACCTTC.

The rearrangement joins TRBV5-1 to TRBJ2-2, with D perhaps TRBD1 (6 bases). Germline CDR1 reads SGHRS; CDR2 reads YFSETQ. V lost 1 base and J 5 bases, leaving 9 bases between the germline ends. The CDR3 contains 14 residues. CDR3 coding DNA: TGCGCCAGCAGCTTGACAGGGTCGACCGGGGAGCTGTTTTTT. It specifies CASSLTGSTGELFF. Together with reference TRBV5-1 and TRBJ2-2, the CDR3 gives the full variable domain: KAGVTQTPRYLIKTRGQQVTLSCSPISGHRSVSWYQQTPGQGLQFLFEYFSETQRNKGNFPGRFSGRQFSNSRSEMNVSTLELGDSALYLCASSLTGSTGELFFGEGSRLTVL.